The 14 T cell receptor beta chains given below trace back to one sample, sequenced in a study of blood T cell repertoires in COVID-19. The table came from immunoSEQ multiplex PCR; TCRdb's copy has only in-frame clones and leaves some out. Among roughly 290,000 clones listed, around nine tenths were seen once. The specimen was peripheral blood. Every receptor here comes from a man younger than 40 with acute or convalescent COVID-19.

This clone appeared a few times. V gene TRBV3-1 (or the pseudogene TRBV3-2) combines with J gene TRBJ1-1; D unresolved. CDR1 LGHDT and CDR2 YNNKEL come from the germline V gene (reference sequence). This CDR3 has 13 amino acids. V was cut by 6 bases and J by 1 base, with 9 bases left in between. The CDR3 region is CASSSTENTEAFF. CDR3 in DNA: TGTGCCAGCAGTTCCACAGAGAACACTGAAGCTTTCTTT.

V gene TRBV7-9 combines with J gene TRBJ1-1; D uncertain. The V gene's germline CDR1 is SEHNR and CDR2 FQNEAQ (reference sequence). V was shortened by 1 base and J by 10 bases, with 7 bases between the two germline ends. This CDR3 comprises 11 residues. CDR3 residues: CASSLGAGAFF. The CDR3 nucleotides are TGTGCCAGCAGCTTAGGGGCGGGAGCTTTCTTT.

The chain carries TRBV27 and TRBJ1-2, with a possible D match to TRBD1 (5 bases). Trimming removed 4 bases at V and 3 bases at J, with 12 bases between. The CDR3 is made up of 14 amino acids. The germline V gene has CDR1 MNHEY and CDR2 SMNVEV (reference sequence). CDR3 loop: CASSSVGTDYGYTF. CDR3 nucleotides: TGTGCCAGCAGTTCGGTAGGGACTGACTATGGCTACACCTTC.

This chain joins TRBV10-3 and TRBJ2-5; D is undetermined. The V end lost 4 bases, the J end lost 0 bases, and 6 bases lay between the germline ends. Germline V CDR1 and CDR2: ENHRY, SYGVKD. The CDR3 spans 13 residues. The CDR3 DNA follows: TGTGCCATCAGTGTTACGGACCAAGAGACCCAGTACTTC. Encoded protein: CAISVTDQETQYF.

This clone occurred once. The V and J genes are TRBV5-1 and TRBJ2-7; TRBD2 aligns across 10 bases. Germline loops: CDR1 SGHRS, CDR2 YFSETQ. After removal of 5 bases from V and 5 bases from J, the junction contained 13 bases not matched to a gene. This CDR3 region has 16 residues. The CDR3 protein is CASSISPGTSVNEQYF. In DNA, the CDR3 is TGCGCCAGCAGTATATCACCCGGGACTAGCGTTAACGAGCAGTACTTC.

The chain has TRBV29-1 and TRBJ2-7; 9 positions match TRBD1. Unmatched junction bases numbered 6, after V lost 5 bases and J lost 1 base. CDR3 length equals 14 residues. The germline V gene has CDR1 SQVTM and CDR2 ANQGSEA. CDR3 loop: CSVLGQGSSYEQYF. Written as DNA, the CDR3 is TGCAGCGTTTTGGGACAGGGTAGTTCCTACGAGCAGTACTTC.

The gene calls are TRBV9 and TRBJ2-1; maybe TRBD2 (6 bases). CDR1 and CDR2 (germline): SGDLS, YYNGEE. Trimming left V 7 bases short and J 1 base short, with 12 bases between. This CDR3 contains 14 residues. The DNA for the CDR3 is TGTGCCAGCGCTAGGGACTCTTCCTACAATGAGCAGTTCTTC. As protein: CASARDSSYNEQFF.

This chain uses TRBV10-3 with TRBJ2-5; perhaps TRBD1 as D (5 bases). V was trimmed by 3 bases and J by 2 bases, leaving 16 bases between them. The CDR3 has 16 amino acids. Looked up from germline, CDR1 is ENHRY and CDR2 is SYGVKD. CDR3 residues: CAISDRIDSQQETQYF. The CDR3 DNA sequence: TGTGCCATCAGTGACCGAATAGACAGCCAGCAAGAGACCCAGTACTTC.

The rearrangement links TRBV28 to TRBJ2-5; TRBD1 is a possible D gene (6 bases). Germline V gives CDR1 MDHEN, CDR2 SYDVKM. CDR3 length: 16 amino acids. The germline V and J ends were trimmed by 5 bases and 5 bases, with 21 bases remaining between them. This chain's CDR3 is CASSPRTEQIWETQYF. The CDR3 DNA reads TGTGCCAGCAGTCCAAGGACAGAACAAATCTGGGAGACCCAGTACTTC.

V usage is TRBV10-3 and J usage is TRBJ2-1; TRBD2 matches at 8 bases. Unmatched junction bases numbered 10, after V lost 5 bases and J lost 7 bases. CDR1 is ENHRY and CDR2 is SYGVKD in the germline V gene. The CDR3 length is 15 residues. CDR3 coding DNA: TGTGCCATCAGTTATTCGGGAGGGCAAGGGAATGAGCAGTTCTTC. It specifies CAISYSGGQGNEQFF.

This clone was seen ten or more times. The CDR3 bases are TGTGCCAGCAGTGCACGGGGCTCCTACGAGCAGTACTTC. Amino acid sequence: CASSARGSYEQYF. The rearrangement uses TRBV25-1 and TRBJ2-7; D might be TRBD2 (5 bases). CDR1 and CDR2 from the germline V gene are MGHDK and SYGVNS. The CDR3 length is 13 residues. The V end lost 4 bases, the J end lost 0 bases, and 7 bases lay between the germline ends.

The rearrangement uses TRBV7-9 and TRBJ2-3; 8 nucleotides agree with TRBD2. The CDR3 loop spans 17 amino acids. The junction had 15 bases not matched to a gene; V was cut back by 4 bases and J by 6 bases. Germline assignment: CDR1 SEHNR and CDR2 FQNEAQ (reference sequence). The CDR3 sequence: CASSYPVGAGDSDTQYF. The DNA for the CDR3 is TGTGCCAGCAGCTACCCTGTGGGAGCGGGAGACTCCGATACGCAGTATTTT.

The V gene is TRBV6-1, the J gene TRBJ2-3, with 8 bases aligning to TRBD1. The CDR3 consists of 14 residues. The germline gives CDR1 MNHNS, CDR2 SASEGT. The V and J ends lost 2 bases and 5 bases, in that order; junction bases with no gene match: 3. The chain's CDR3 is CASSERTGLDTQYF. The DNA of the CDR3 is TGTGCCAGCAGTGAACGGACAGGGTTAGATACGCAGTATTTT.

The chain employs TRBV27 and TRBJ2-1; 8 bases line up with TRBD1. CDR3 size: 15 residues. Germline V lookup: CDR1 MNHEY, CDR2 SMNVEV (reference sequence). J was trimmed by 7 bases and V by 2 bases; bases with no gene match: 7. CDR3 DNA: TGTGCCAGCAGTTTAGGGCAGGGGGCTTGGAATGAGCAGTTCTTC. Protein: CASSLGQGAWNEQFF.